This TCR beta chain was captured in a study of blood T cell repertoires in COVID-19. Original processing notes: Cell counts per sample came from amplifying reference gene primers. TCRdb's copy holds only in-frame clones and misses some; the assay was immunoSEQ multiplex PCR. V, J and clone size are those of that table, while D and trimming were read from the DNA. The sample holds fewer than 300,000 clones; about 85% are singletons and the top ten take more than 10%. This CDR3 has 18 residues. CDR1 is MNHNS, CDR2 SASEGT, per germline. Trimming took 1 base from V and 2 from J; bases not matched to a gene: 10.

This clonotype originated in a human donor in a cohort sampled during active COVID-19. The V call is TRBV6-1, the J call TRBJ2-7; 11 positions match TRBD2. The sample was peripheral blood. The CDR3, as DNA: TGTGCCAGCAGTGAAGGTACTAGCGGGAGATGGGGGACCTACGAGCAGTACTTC. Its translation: CASSEGTSGRWGTYEQYF.